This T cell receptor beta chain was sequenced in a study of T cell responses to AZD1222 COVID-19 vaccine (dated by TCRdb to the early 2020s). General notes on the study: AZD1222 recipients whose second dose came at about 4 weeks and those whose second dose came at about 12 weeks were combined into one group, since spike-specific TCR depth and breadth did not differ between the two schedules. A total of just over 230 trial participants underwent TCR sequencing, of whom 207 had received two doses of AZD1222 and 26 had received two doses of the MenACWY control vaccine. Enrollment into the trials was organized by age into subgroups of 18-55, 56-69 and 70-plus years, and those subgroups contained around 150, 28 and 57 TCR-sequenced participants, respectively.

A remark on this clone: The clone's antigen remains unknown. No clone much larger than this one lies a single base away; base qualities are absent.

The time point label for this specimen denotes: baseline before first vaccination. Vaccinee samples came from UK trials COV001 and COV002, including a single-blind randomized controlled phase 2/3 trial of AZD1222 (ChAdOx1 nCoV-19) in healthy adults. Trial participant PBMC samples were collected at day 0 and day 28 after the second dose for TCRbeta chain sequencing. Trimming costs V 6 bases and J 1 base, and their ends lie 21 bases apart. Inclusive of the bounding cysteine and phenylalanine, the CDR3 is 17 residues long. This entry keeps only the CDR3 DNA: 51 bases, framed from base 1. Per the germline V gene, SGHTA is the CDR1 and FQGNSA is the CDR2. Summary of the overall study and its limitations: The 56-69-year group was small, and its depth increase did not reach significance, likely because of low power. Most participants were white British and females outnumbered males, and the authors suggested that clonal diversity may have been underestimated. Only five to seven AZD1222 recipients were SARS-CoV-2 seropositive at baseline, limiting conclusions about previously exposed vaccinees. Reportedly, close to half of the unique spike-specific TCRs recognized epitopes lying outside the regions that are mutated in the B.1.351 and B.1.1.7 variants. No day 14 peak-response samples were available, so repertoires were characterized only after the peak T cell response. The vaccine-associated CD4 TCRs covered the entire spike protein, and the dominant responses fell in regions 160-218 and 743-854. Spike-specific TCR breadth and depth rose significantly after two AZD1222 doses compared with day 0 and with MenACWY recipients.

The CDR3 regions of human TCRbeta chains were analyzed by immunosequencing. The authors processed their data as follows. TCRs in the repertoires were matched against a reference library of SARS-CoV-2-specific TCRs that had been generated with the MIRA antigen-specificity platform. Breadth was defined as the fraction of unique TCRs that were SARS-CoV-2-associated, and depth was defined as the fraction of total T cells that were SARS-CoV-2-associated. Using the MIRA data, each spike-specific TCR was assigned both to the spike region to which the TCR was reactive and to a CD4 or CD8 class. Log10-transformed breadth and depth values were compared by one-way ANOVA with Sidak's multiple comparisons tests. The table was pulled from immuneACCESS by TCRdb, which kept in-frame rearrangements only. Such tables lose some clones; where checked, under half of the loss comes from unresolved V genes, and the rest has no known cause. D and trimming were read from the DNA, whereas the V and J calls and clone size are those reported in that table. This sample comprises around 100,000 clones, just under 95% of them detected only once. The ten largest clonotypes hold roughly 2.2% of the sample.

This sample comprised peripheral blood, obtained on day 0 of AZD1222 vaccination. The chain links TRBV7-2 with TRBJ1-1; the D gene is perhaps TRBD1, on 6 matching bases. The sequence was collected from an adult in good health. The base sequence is TGTGCCAGCAGTCATCCGACGGGACATCTCGGGAACACTGAAGCTTTCTTT. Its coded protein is CASSHPTGHLGNTEAFF.